This entry describes one TCR beta chain. The record originates from a study of metastatic and nonmetastatic thyroid tumors. Each patient came to thyroid surgery without any prior treatment (of any kind). Using MiXCR, TCRdb re-called clones from the PCR reads. The sample lists approximately 13,000 clones, around a quarter occurring once. The CDR3 consists of 15 residues. Trimming pared 2 bases from V and 6 bases from J, leaving 16 bases between. CDR1 and CDR2 from the germline V gene are MNHNS and SASEGT. The chain combines TRBV6-1 with TRBJ1-1, with a weak D call TRBD1 (6 bases). The clonotype originates from a female donor with papillary thyroid cancer or a benign thyroid nodule (not recorded which). Some clones in this sample may be carry-over from other donors' samples. The sample consisted of blood. The CDR3 loop reads CASSETTGGWAEAFF. In DNA, the CDR3 is TGTGCCAGCAGTGAAACGACAGGTGGGTGGGCTGAAGCTTTCTTT.